This T cell receptor (beta chain) was recovered during a study of blood T cell repertoires in COVID-19. Study background: Sites across the United States, Italy and Spain contributed samples from acute and convalescent COVID-19. Sources were T cells, B-cell-depleted T cells, or PBMCs; the material itself was cDNA or gDNA.

The CDR3 loop spans 13 amino acids. V was cut by 6 bases and J by 1 base, with 7 bases left in between. Germline V CDR1 and CDR2: MNHEY, SVGAGI. The authors' processing: It was from reference gene primer amplification that nucleated cell counts were estimated. Method: immunoSEQ multiplex PCR; TCRdb's copy keeps in-frame clones and lacks some. V and J calls and clone size are copied from that table; D and trimming were computed from the DNA. The repertoire consists of about 140,000 clones, with around 84% occurring once and the leading ten covering about 8%. Sequencing input: peripheral blood. V gene TRBV6-5 combines with J gene TRBJ1-5, with D perhaps matching TRBD1 (5 bases). This receptor was taken from a woman in her fifties or sixties with acute or convalescent COVID-19. This CDR3 reads CASRRGSNQPQHF. The CDR3 bases are TGTGCCAGCAGACGGGGGAGCAATCAGCCCCAGCATTTT.